The rows below give T cell receptor beta chains drawn from one sample of a study of T cell changes during pregnancy in multiple sclerosis. Clones were sequenced by immunoSEQ multiplex PCR, and TCRdb holds only the in-frame ones, with some missing. The sample includes tens of thousands of clones, roughly 90% seen only once; the top ten take 0.45% to 0.65%. Material: CD4+ T cells from peripheral blood mononuclear cells, obtained after pregnancy. Every receptor here comes from a female donor with multiple sclerosis, enrolled in a pregnancy study. The CDR3 runs from the conserved cysteine through the conserved F or W. Fields, in order: J gene, D gene, clone size, V gene, CDR3 protein, CDR3 DNA. A D gene is named only where the DNA matches it firmly. Part of the rows lack a size; the others show once, few, many or a class for expanded clones.

J gene: TRBJ2-1; D gene: TRBD1; clone size: -; V gene: TRBV7-2; CDR3 protein: CASSFVSGTGGLNEQFF; CDR3 DNA: TGTGCCAGCAGCTTCGTTTCCGGGACAGGGGGCCTGAATGAGCAGTTCTTC
J gene: TRBJ1-2; D gene: TRBD1; clone size: -; V gene: TRBV4-1; CDR3 protein: CASSQGQGALVYGYTF; CDR3 DNA: TGCGCCAGCAGCCAAGGGCAGGGGGCGCTGGTCTATGGCTACACCTTC
J gene: TRBJ2-7; D gene: -; clone size: -; V gene: TRBV2; CDR3 protein: CASSESGEQYF; CDR3 DNA: TGTGCCAGCAGTGAATCGGGGGAGCAGTACTTC
J gene: TRBJ2-3; D gene: TRBD1; clone size: -; V gene: TRBV27; CDR3 protein: CASSDRGPTSTDTQYF; CDR3 DNA: TGTGCCAGCAGCGACAGGGGGCCGACTAGCACAGATACGCAGTATTTT
J gene: TRBJ2-7; D gene: -; clone size: -; V gene: TRBV21-1; CDR3 protein: CASSSNDRDRGFKQYF; CDR3 DNA: TGTGCCAGCAGCAGTAATGACCGGGACAGGGGGTTTAAGCAGTACTTC
J gene: TRBJ1-1; D gene: -; clone size: -; V gene: TRBV7-3; CDR3 protein: CASSLKGGTEAFF; CDR3 DNA: TGTGCCAGCAGCTTAAAAGGGGGCACTGAAGCTTTCTTT
J gene: TRBJ1-3; D gene: -; clone size: -; V gene: TRBV5-1; CDR3 protein: CASSYTGGAGNTIYF; CDR3 DNA: TGCGCCAGCAGCTACACGGGAGGCGCTGGAAACACCATATATTTT
J gene: TRBJ2-1; D gene: -; clone size: -; V gene: TRBV27; CDR3 protein: CASSTTQNEQFF; CDR3 DNA: TGTGCCAGCAGTACCACACAGAATGAGCAGTTCTTC
J gene: TRBJ2-2; D gene: TRBD1; clone size: -; V gene: TRBV10-3; CDR3 protein: CAISDPTGGRTGELFF; CDR3 DNA: TGTGCCATCAGTGATCCGACAGGGGGCAGGACCGGGGAGCTGTTTTTT
J gene: TRBJ2-1; D gene: TRBD2; clone size: -; V gene: TRBV5-4; CDR3 protein: CASSWGGTSGRGEQFF; CDR3 DNA: TGTGCCAGCAGCTGGGGGGGGACTAGCGGGAGAGGTGAGCAGTTCTTC
J gene: TRBJ2-5; D gene: TRBD2; clone size: -; V gene: TRBV18; CDR3 protein: CASSPLAGEETQYF; CDR3 DNA: TGTGCCAGCTCACCACTGGCGGGGGAAGAGACCCAGTACTTC
J gene: TRBJ2-1; D gene: TRBD2; clone size: -; V gene: TRBV11-2; CDR3 protein: CASSLGLAARHEQFF; CDR3 DNA: TGTGCCAGCAGCTTAGGGCTAGCGGCGAGGCATGAGCAGTTCTTC
J gene: TRBJ2-2; D gene: TRBD2; clone size: -; V gene: TRBV10-3; CDR3 protein: CAISPSGAGGGDTGELFF; CDR3 DNA: TGTGCCATCAGCCCTTCTGGAGCGGGAGGTGGGGACACCGGGGAGCTGTTTTTT
J gene: TRBJ1-1; D gene: TRBD1; clone size: -; V gene: TRBV6-1; CDR3 protein: CASSGQGKDTEAFF; CDR3 DNA: TGTGCCAGCAGTGGACAGGGGAAGGACACTGAAGCTTTCTTT
J gene: TRBJ2-1; D gene: -; clone size: -; V gene: TRBV29-1; CDR3 protein: CSVDPTNNEQFF; CDR3 DNA: TGCAGCGTTGACCCCACTAACAATGAGCAGTTCTTC
J gene: TRBJ1-1; D gene: TRBD1; clone size: -; V gene: TRBV27; CDR3 protein: CASSARGLAEAFF; CDR3 DNA: TGTGCCAGCAGTGCCAGGGGGCTGGCTGAAGCTTTCTTT
J gene: TRBJ2-3; D gene: TRBD2; clone size: -; V gene: TRBV5-1; CDR3 protein: CASSLFTSGIWATDTQYF; CDR3 DNA: TGCGCCAGCAGCTTGTTCACTAGCGGGATTTGGGCCACAGATACGCAGTATTTT
J gene: TRBJ1-2; D gene: TRBD1; clone size: -; V gene: TRBV5-1; CDR3 protein: CASSLEQGFYGYTF; CDR3 DNA: TGCGCCAGCAGCCTGGAACAGGGGTTTTATGGCTACACCTTC
J gene: TRBJ1-1; D gene: -; clone size: -; V gene: TRBV7-6; CDR3 protein: CASSPQGLFTEAFF; CDR3 DNA: TGTGCCAGCAGCCCGCAGGGTTTGTTCACTGAAGCTTTCTTT
J gene: TRBJ1-1; D gene: -; clone size: -; V gene: TRBV7-6; CDR3 protein: CASSLEGVDTEAFF; CDR3 DNA: TGTGCCAGCAGCTTGGAGGGAGTGGACACTGAAGCTTTCTTT
J gene: TRBJ2-3; D gene: -; clone size: -; V gene: TRBV25-1; CDR3 protein: CASSIGGSADTQYF; CDR3 DNA: TGTGCCAGCAGTATTGGGGGGAGCGCAGATACGCAGTATTTT
J gene: TRBJ1-1; D gene: TRBD1; clone size: -; V gene: TRBV9; CDR3 protein: CASSPRTGGSAEAFF; CDR3 DNA: TGTGCCAGCAGCCCCAGGACAGGGGGGAGTGCTGAAGCTTTCTTT
J gene: TRBJ1-2; D gene: TRBD1; clone size: once; V gene: TRBV19; CDR3 protein: CASSRFPGTEFNYGYTF; CDR3 DNA: TGTGCCAGTAGTCGCTTTCCCGGGACAGAATTTAACTATGGCTACACCTTC
J gene: TRBJ1-5; D gene: TRBD1; clone size: -; V gene: TRBV13; CDR3 protein: CASSYGQGGNQPQHF; CDR3 DNA: TGTGCCAGCAGCTATGGACAGGGGGGCAATCAGCCCCAGCATTTT
J gene: TRBJ2-1; D gene: -; clone size: -; V gene: TRBV6-6; CDR3 protein: CASSKLAISSYNEQFF; CDR3 DNA: TGTGCCAGCAGTAAGCTAGCGATCAGCTCCTACAATGAGCAGTTCTTC
J gene: TRBJ2-1; D gene: TRBD2; clone size: -; V gene: TRBV7-3; CDR3 protein: CASSPGGTYYNEQFF; CDR3 DNA: TGTGCCAGCAGCCCGGGGGGAACCTATTACAATGAGCAGTTCTTC
J gene: TRBJ2-5; D gene: -; clone size: -; V gene: TRBV5-6; CDR3 protein: CASSFGGSQETQYF; CDR3 DNA: TGTGCCAGCAGCTTTGGCGGAAGCCAAGAGACCCAGTACTTC
J gene: TRBJ2-1; D gene: TRBD1; clone size: -; V gene: TRBV5-1; CDR3 protein: CASSLVGTGSYNEQFF; CDR3 DNA: TGCGCCAGCAGCTTGGTAGGGACAGGTTCCTACAATGAGCAGTTCTTC
J gene: TRBJ2-1; D gene: -; clone size: -; V gene: TRBV7-6; CDR3 protein: CASSLPRRDEQFF; CDR3 DNA: TGTGCCAGCAGCCTACCGCGGAGGGATGAGCAGTTCTTC